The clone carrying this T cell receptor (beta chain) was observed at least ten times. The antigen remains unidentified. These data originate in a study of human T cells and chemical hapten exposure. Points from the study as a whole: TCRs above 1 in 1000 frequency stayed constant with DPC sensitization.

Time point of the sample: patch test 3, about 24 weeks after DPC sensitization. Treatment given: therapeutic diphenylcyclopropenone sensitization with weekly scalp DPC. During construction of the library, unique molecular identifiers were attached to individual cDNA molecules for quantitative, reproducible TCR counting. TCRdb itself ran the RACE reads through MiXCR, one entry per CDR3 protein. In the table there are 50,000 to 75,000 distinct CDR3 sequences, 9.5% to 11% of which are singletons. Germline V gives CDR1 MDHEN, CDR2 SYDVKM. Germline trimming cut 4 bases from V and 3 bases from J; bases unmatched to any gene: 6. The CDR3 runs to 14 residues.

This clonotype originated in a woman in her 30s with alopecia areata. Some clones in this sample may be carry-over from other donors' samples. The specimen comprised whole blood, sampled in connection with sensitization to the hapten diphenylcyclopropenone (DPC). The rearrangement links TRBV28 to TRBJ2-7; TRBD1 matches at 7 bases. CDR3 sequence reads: CASSYRGQIYEQYF. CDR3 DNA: TGTGCCAGCAGTTACCGGGGACAGATCTACGAGCAGTACTTC.